A selection of T cell receptor beta chains follows, all from one sample in a study of Ad26.COV2.S vaccination and SARS-CoV-2 variants. Only in-frame clones appear in the TCRdb table, and some are missing; sequencing was by immunoSEQ multiplex PCR. Of around 270,000 clones listed, approximately 90% are singletons. The sequenced sample was peripheral blood, obtained in a trial of Ad26.COV2.S vaccine versus placebo. The receptors originated from a person aged 18-60 years who received the Ad26.COV2.S COVID-19 vaccine or a placebo. The CDR3 runs from the conserved cysteine through the conserved F or W. D genes are given only for firm matches. Clone size is given for some rows only: seen once, a few or many times, or a class if the clone is expanded.

clone_size j_call d_call v_call cdr3_nt cdr3_aa
few TRBJ2-3 - TRBV3-1/TRBV3-2 TGTGCCAGCAGCCAACCGAGGGAGGGGGCCGGCACAGATACGCAGTATTTT CASSQPREGAGTDTQYF
- TRBJ2-3 TRBD2 TRBV3-1/TRBV3-2 TGTGCCAGCAGCCAAGTAGGGGCGGGAGGAGCAGATACGCAGTATTTT CASSQVGAGGADTQYF
once TRBJ1-1 - TRBV19 TGTGCCAGTAGTATTGTGATGACATGGGGGAACACTGAAGCTTTCTTT CASSIVMTWGNTEAFF
- TRBJ1-5 - TRBV5-6 TGTGCCAGCAGCGTAGGGGGGGCCCCCTTGAATCAGCCCCAGCATTTT CASSVGGAPLNQPQHF
- TRBJ1-2 - TRBV7-8 TGTGCCAGCACCGCTTCCGGGGGAAACTATGGCTACACCTTC CASTASGGNYGYTF
- TRBJ2-1 TRBD2 TRBV2 TGTGCCAGCAGTGAAGTGACTAGCGGGACTAGTGAGCAGTTCTTC CASSEVTSGTSEQFF
- TRBJ1-6 - TRBV30 TGTGCCTGGAGTGTAGGAGGGGCTCTCTATAATTCACCCCTCCACTTT CAWSVGGALYNSPLHF
- TRBJ2-7 - TRBV9 TGTGCCAGCAGCGTTACTTGGAGCTCCTACGAGCAGTACTTC CASSVTWSSYEQYF
- TRBJ1-4 - TRBV5-1 TGCGCCAGCAGCAGGGCGACAACTAATGAAAAACTGTTTTTT CASSRATTNEKLFF
- TRBJ2-1 - TRBV6-6 TGTGCCAGCAACCCACTGGCCGATCTCTACAATGAGCAGTTCTTC CASNPLADLYNEQFF
- TRBJ2-3 TRBD2 TRBV4-3 TGCGCCAGCAGCCAAGATCTTGGCCAGCGGGGGGCCAGAAGCACAGATACGCAGTATTTT CASSQDLGQRGARSTDTQYF
- TRBJ2-1 TRBD2 TRBV7-9 TGTGCCAGCAGCCACCAGCGGGAGGGATTAATAAATGAGCAGTTCTTC CASSHQREGLINEQFF
- TRBJ2-1 TRBD2 TRBV7-9 TGTGCCAGCAGCCAGGGACTAGTGGGGTCTCGGGAGCAGTTCTTC CASSQGLVGSREQFF
many TRBJ2-1 TRBD2 TRBV6-4 TGTGCCAGCACTCAGCTAGCGGGGGCGGGCAATGAGCAGTTCTTC CASTQLAGAGNEQFF
- TRBJ1-6 - TRBV19 TGTGCCAGTAGTCCGAGGGGTCAGGGAGGAAATTCACCCCTCCACTTT CASSPRGQGGNSPLHF
- TRBJ2-6 - TRBV5-4 TGTGCCAGCAGCTTGGCGGGTGCTGGGGCCAACGTCCTGACTTTC CASSLAGAGANVLTF